A single T cell receptor (beta chain) is shown here with its context. The antigen remains undetermined. Sequencing was performed with immunoSEQ multiplex PCR; in TCRdb, only in-frame clones are kept and a portion is missing. Here the sample spans about 9,300 clones, roughly 76% being singletons. This specimen belongs to a study of tumor-infiltrating lymphocytes in localized non-small cell lung cancer. Study-level results: No T-cell fraction difference was seen between IM1 and IM2 tumors.

Input material: uninvolved lung tissue not adjacent to the tumor. The source is a human donor with non-small cell lung cancer.

Here the CDR3 reads CASSTLNGLLSNQPQHF. CDR3 bases: TGTGCCAGCAGTACGCTAAATGGACTGCTTAGCAATCAGCCCCAGCATTTT. V usage is TRBV27 and J usage is TRBJ1-5; D unclear. Germline CDR1 and CDR2: MNHEY and SMNVEV (reference sequence). V was trimmed by 5 bases and J by 0 bases, leaving 17 bases between them. CDR3 length: 17 residues.